This T cell receptor beta chain derives from a study of T cells after yellow fever vaccination (dated by TCRdb to between 2019 and 2020). Context from the whole study: Libraries from fractions with low cell numbers were prepared with the SMART-Seq v4 Ultra Low Input RNA kit. Bulk TCR alpha and beta repertoires were sequenced longitudinally to track T-cell clones before and after primary and booster YFV17D yellow fever vaccination. Two healthy male donors, one aged 18 to 30 and one aged 30 to 40 years, made up the cohort. Bulk PBMC replicates and cell subsets were isolated from blood drawn at multiple timepoints before and after both primary and secondary immunization. The full study reports these points: A small share of clonotypes occurred in both CD4 and CD8 compartments, likely arising from convergent recombination. Because the study included only a couple of donors, the extent to which the findings can be generalized is limited. Computational filtering was needed because FACS-sorted repertoires could contain abundant contaminating clonotypes from the bulk population. Compared with the primary T-cell response, the secondary T-cell response was weaker but faster, peaking on day 5 rather than day 15. After the booster, most of the clones that had expanded following primary vaccination were detected again (around 97% of CD4 and around 90% of CD8), which suggests that memory was broadly maintained.

TCR cDNA was synthesized by 5'RACE template switching, through which a universal primer site and unique molecular identifiers were introduced. Priming for cDNA synthesis came from both the TCR alpha and TCR beta constant segments. Libraries were amplified in two PCR steps, with sample barcodes and sequencing adapters added in the second step. Sequencing of libraries was done on Illumina HiSeq 2500 (2x100 bp) or NovaSeq (2x150 bp). The published analysis was carried out like this. Demultiplexing of reads and collapsing into UMI consensus sequences were performed with MIGEC, and V(D)J alignment was carried out with MiXCR. Clonotypes responding to the vaccine were identified with edgeR on replicate PBMC samples, with the criteria of FDR below 0.01 and a log2 fold change above 5 up to day 15. CD4 or CD8 identity was assigned to each bulk clonotype according to whether the clonotype was present at higher abundance in the sequenced CD4 repertoire or the sequenced CD8 repertoire. TCRdb took the public reads, trimmed them with fastp at Q25, ran MiXCR for clone calling and kept in-frame beta chains. A single entry per CDR3 protein holds the most common genes and DNA from its merged rows. The V and J calls were determined by TCRdb, not by the authors. The sample data list under 400,000 distinct CDR3 sequences, and under 14% of these were observed just once. The top ten constitute less than 20% of the sample.

CDR1 SGHRS and CDR2 YFSETQ are derived from the germline V gene. The V end gives up 5 bases and the J end 4 bases, leaving 4 bases in the junction not matched to a gene. Inclusive of the bounding cysteine and phenylalanine, the CDR3 is 15 residues long. Only the CDR3 DNA stays, 45 bases, in frame from base 1. The intended sense of this specimen's treatment or condition label: live attenuated yellow fever vaccine strain. Two biological replicates of bulk PBMCs were collected at each blood-draw timepoint. PBMCs were isolated from peripheral blood using a standard Ficoll-Paque protocol. RNA was extracted with TriZol from bulk PBMCs, CD4 and CD8 fractions, and dextramer-positive and dextramer-negative fractions. Only a few counts were recorded for this clonotype. No antigen is known for it. It has no much larger one-base neighbor in the sample; base qualities were not kept.

Sequenced here: PBMCs, sampled on the day of the first yellow fever vaccination. The TCR was taken from a man between 18 and 29 years old who received the YFV17D yellow fever vaccine. The V and J genes are TRBV5-1 and TRBJ2-1; 12 junctional bases match TRBD1. Read as DNA, the sequence is TGCGCCAGCAGGGGGGACAGGGGGCCTTACAATGAGCAGTTCTTC. Its protein is CASRGDRGPYNEQFF.